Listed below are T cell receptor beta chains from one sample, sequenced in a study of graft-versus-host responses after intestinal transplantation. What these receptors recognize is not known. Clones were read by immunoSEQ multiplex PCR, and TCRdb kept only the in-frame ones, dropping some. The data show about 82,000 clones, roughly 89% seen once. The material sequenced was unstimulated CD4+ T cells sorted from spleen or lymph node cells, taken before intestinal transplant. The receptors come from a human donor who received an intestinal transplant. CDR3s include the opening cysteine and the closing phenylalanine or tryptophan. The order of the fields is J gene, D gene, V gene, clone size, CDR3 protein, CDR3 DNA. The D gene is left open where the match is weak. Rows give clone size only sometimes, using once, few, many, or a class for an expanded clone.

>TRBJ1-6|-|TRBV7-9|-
CASSSPGPLHF
TGTGCCAGCAGCTCCCCGGGACCCCTCCACTTT
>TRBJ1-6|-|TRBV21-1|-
CASSAQGNSPLHF
TGTGCCAGCAGCGCCCAGGGAAATTCACCCCTCCACTTT
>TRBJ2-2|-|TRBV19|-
CASSIVDLRSGELFF
TGTGCCAGTAGTATAGTCGACCTCAGGTCCGGGGAGCTGTTTTTT
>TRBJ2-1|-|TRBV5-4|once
CASSLSGEQFF
TGTGCCAGCAGCTTAAGCGGTGAGCAGTTCTTC
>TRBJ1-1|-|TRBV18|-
CASSPNRADTEAFF
TGTGCCAGCTCACCAAACAGGGCGGACACTGAAGCTTTCTTT
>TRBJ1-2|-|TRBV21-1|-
CASSSNRGPDYGYTF
TGTGCCAGCAGCAGCAACAGGGGGCCGGACTATGGCTACACCTTC
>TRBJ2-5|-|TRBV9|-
CASSAGGTGGQETQYF
TGTGCCAGCAGCGCCGGGGGGACAGGCGGACAAGAGACCCAGTACTTC
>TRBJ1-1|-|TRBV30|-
CAWSARITNREVFF
TGTGCCTGGAGTGCCCGAATAACGAACAGGGAAGTTTTCTTT
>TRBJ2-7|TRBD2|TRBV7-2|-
CASSFPPGGSEQYF
TGTGCCAGCAGCTTCCCCCCGGGGGGGAGCGAGCAGTACTTC
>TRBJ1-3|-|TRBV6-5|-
CASSLKRSSGNTIYF
TGTGCCAGCAGCCTAAAGAGGAGCTCTGGAAACACCATATATTTT
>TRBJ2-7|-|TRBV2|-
CASSDPRQGMGEQYF
TGTGCCAGCAGTGACCCCCGGCAGGGGATGGGGGAGCAGTACTTC
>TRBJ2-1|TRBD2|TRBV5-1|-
CASSLGRLSGEGGEQFF
TGCGCCAGCAGCTTGGGGCGGCTTAGCGGGGAAGGTGGTGAGCAGTTCTTC
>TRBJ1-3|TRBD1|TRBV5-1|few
CASSLAGQGLGNTIYF
TGCGCCAGCAGCTTGGCCGGACAGGGCCTTGGAAACACCATATATTTT
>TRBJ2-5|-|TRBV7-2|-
CASSLGHQETQYF
TGTGCCAGCAGCTTAGGGCATCAAGAGACCCAGTACTTC
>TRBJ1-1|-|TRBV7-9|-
CASRRRGGNTEAFF
TGTGCCAGTAGGAGAAGGGGGGGGAACACTGAAGCTTTCTTT
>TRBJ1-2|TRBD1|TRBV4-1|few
CASSQDRDREVGYTF
TGCGCCAGCAGCCAAGATAGGGACAGGGAGGTTGGTTACACCTTC
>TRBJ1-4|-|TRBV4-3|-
CASSLVSGLNEKLFF
TGCGCCAGCAGCCTGGTCTCGGGGTTGAATGAAAAACTGTTTTTT
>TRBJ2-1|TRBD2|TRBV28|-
CASSSFAGGTNEQFF
TGTGCCAGCAGTTCCTTTGCGGGGGGCACGAATGAGCAGTTCTTC
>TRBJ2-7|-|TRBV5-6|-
CASSFRNEQYF
TGTGCCAGCAGCTTCAGGAACGAGCAGTACTTC
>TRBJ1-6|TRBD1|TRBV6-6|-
CASSGDRGLDSPLHF
TGTGCCAGCAGTGGTGACAGGGGGCTAGATTCACCCCTCCACTTT
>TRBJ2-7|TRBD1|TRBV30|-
CAWSVTGHSYEQYF
TGTGCCTGGAGTGTGACAGGGCACTCCTACGAGCAGTACTTC
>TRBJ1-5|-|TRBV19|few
CASSIDRGRNQPQHF
TGTGCCAGTAGTATAGACAGGGGACGCAATCAGCCCCAGCATTTT
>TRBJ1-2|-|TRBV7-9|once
CASSLSGQQATNYGYTF
TGTGCCAGCAGCTTAAGTGGCCAGCAGGCTACTAACTATGGCTACACCTTC
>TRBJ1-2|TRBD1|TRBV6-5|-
CASKAPGGVYGYTF
TGTGCCAGCAAAGCTCCAGGGGGCGTTTATGGCTACACCTTC